This TCR beta chain was captured in a study of blood T cell repertoires in COVID-19. About the study: COVID-19 samples collected from the United States, Italy and Spain covered acute and convalescent phases. Sources were T cells, B-cell-depleted T cells, or PBMCs; the material itself was cDNA or gDNA.

This CDR3 region has 14 residues. V was shortened by 5 bases and J by 0 bases, with 8 bases between the two germline ends. CDR1 and CDR2 (germline): SGHTA, FQGNSA. The authors' processing: Amplifying reference gene primers gave estimates of nucleated cell counts. Method: immunoSEQ multiplex PCR; TCRdb's copy keeps in-frame clones and lacks some. That table furnishes V, J and clone size, whereas the DNA furnished D and trimming. This table holds around 280,000 clones, around 87% found once. The material sequenced was peripheral blood. The chain combines TRBV7-2 with TRBJ1-5, with D uncertain. The clonotype originates from a man between 65 and 80 years old with acute or convalescent COVID-19. CDR3 residues: CASSPLYSNQPQHF. CDR3 nucleotide sequence: TGTGCCAGCAGCCCCCTATATAGCAATCAGCCCCAGCATTTT.